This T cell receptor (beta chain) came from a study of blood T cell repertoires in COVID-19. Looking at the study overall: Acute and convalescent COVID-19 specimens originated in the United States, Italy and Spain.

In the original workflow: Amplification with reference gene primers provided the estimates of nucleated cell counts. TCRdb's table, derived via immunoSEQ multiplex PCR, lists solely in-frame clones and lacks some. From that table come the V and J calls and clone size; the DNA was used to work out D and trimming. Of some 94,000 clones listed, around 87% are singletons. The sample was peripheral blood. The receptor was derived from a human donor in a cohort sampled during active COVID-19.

The CDR3 nucleotides read TGTGCCAGCAGCTCCGACCGGGGGGCAAGGACTAGCGGGAATCCTACAATGAACCCGTACGAGCAGTTCTTC. Translated: CASSSDRGARTSGNPTMNPYEQFF. J is TRBJ2-1 and V is TRBV7-1; 12 bases match TRBD2. TRBV7-1 is recorded as an ORF, its role being uncertain. The CDR3 contains 24 residues. After removal of 3 bases from V and 10 bases from J, the junction contained 34 bases not matched to a gene.